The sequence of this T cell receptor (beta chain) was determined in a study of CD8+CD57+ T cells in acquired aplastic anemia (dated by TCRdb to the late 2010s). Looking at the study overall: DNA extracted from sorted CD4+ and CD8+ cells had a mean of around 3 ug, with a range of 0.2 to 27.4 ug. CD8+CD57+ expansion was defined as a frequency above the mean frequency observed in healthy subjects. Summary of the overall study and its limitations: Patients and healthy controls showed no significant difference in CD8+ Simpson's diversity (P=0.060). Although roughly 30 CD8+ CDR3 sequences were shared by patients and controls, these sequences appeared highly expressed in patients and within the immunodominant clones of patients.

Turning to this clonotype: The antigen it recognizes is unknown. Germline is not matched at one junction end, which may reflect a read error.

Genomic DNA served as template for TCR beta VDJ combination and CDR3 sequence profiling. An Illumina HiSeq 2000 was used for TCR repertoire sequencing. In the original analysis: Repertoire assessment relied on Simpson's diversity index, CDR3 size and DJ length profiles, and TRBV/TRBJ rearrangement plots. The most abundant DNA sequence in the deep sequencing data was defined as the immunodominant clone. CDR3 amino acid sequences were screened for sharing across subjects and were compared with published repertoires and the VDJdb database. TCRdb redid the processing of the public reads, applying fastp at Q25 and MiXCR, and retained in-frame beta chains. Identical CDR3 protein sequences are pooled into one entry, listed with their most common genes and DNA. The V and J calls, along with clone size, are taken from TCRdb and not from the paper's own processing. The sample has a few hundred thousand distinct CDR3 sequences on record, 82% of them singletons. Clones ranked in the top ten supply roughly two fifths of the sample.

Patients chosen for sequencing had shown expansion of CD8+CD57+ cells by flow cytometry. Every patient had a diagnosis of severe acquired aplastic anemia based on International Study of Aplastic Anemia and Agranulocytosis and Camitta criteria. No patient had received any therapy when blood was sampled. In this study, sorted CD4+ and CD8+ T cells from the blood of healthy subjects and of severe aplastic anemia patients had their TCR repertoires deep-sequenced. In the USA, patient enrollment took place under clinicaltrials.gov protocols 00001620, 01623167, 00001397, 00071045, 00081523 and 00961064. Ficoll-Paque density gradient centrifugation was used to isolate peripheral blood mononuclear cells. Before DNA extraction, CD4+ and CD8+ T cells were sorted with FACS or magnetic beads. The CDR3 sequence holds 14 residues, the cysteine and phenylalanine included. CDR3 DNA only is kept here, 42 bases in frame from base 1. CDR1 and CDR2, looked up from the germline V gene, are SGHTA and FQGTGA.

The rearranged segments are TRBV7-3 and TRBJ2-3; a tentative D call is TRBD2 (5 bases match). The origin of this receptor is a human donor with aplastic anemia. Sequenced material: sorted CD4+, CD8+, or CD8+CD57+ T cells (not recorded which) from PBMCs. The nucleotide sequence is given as TGTGCCAGCAGTTCTGCCGGAGGTCCGGGTACGAAGTATTTT. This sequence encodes CASSSAGGPGTKYF.